The 7 T cell receptor beta chains below come from one sample, sequenced in a study of breast tumors, draining lymph nodes, adjacent tissues. Breast cancer patients provided tissue from their axillary draining lymph nodes. TCRdb re-derived calls from the multiplex PCR reads in MiXCR, one entry per CDR3 protein. The table records 140,000 to 150,000 distinct CDR3 sequences, 32% of them present only once. The specimen was axillary lymph node tissue. The source is a female donor with breast cancer. Some clones in this sample may be carry-over from other donors' samples.

Note on this clonotype: One base away lies a much larger clone, so this may be a sequencing read error. The chain combines TRBV14 with TRBJ2-5; D ambiguous. The germline gives CDR1 SGHDN, CDR2 FVKESK. The length of the CDR3 is 14 residues. In DNA, the CDR3 is TGTGCCAGCAGCCAAGCACCAGCGCTAGAGACCCAGTCCTTC. Its translation is CASSQAPALETQSF.

This chain uses TRBV29-1 with TRBJ2-7; 12 nucleotides match TRBD1. V lost 5 bases to trimming and J lost 9 bases; unmatched junction nucleotides: 8. This CDR3 has 13 residues. The V gene's germline CDR1 is SQVTM and CDR2 ANQGSEA. CDR3 nucleotide sequence: TGCAGCGTTCGGGACAGGGGGCAAGATACGCAGTACGTC. Encoded protein: CSVRDRGQDTQYV.

This clonotype has a count of ten or more. The gene calls are TRBV7-9 and TRBJ2-3; 9 bases fit TRBD2. This CDR3 is 16 amino acids long. CDR1 and CDR2 (germline): SEHNR, FQNEAQ (reference sequence). Losses at the gene ends were 0 bases for V and 2 bases for J; bases not matched to a gene: 3. The CDR3 region is CASSLALAGYTDTQYF. DNA for the CDR3: TGTGCCAGCAGCTTAGCCCTAGCGGGGTACACAGATACGCAGTATTTT.

Many counts were recorded for this clonotype. The chain has TRBV3-1 and TRBJ2-7; 10 bases match TRBD1. V shed 4 bases, J shed 4 bases, and the junction held 1 base outside the gene matches. The germline gives CDR1 LGHDT, CDR2 YNNKEL (reference sequence). This CDR3 spans 13 amino acids. The CDR3: CASSRTGGYEQYV. Written as DNA, the CDR3 is TGTGCCAGCAGCCGGACAGGGGGGTACGAGCAGTACGTC.

Regarding this clonotype: An end of the junction does not agree with germline; a read error may underlie this. This chain links TRBV20-1 with TRBJ1-3; no clear D. Germline assignment: CDR1 DFQATT and CDR2 SNEGSKA (reference sequence). The CDR3 has 16 residues. The CDR3 spells CSATDVIPLPGNTIYF. The CDR3 DNA reads TGCAGTGCTACGGACGTGATCCCACTCCCTGGGAACACCATATATTTT.

The sample holds many counts of this clonotype. The rearrangement joins TRBV28 to TRBJ1-2; TRBD1 is a possible D gene (6 bases). V lost 5 bases and J 3 bases, leaving 19 bases between the germline ends. From germline, CDR1 is MDHEN and CDR2 SYDVKM. The CDR3 loop spans 16 amino acids. The CDR3, as DNA: TGTGCCAGCAGTCCAAGGAGGGTCAGGGGATACTATGGCTACACCTTC. It translates to CASSPRRVRGYYGYTF.

The chain combines TRBV3-1 with TRBJ1-2; 8 positions match TRBD1. V lost 1 base, J lost 8 bases, and 12 bases stayed unmatched. The CDR3 length is 16 residues. Germline values: CDR1 LGHDT, CDR2 YNNKEL (reference sequence). The DNA of the CDR3 is TGTGCCAGCAGCCAAGGGGCCGCTGTGACAGGGGTCGGCTACACCTTC. This sequence encodes CASSQGAAVTGVGYTF.